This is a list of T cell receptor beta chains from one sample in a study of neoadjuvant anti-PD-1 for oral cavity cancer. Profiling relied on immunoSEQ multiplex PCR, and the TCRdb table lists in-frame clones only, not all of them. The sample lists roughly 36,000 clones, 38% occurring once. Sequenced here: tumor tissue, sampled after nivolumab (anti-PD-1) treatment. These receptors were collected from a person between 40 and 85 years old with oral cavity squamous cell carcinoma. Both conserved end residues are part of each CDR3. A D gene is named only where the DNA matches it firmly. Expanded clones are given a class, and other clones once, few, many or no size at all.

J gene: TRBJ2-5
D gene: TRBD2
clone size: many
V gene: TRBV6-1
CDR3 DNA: TGTGCCAGCAGGACTAGCGGGGGCCAAGAGACCCAGTACTTC
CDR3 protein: CASRTSGGQETQYF

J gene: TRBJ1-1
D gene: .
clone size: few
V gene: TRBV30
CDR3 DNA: TGTGCCTGGAGTGGGGGGAGTGGCACTGAAGCTTTCTTT
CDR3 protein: CAWSGGSGTEAFF

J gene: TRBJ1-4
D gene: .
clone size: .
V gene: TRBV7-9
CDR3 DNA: TGTGCCAGCAGCTTACGTGAAGATTATGATGAAAAACTGTTTTTT
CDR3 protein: CASSLREDYDEKLFF

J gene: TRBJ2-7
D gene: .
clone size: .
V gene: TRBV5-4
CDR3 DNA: TGTGCCAGCAGCAAGGACAGCAACACCTACGAGCAGTACTTC
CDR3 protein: CASSKDSNTYEQYF

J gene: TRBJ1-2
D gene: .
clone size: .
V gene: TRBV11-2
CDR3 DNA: TGTGCCAGCAGCTCCCGGGGGGGGGTAATAGGCTACACCTTC
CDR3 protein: CASSSRGGVIGYTF

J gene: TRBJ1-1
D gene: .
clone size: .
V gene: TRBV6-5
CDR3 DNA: TGTGCCAGCAGTTACTCGGGCAGCGCTTTCTTT
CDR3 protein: CASSYSGSAFF

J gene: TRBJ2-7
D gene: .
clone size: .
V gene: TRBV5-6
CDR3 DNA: TGTGCCAGCAGCCCCGGACCGGGGTCTCCCGAGCAGTACTTC
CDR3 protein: CASSPGPGSPEQYF

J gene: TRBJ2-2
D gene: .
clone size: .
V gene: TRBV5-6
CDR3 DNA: TGTGCCAGCAGCGCAATCAAACAGCTGGCCGGGGAGCTGTTTTTT
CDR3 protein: CASSAIKQLAGELFF

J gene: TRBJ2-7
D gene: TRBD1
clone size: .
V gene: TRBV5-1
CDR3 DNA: TGCGCCAGCAGGAGGACAGGTGACGAGCAGTACTTC
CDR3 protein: CASRRTGDEQYF

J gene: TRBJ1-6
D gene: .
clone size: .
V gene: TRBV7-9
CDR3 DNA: TGTGCCAGCAGCATAGCGGGCGGTGCTAATTCACCCCTCCACTTT
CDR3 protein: CASSIAGGANSPLHF

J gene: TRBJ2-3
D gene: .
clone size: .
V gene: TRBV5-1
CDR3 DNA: TGCGCCAGCAAGGGGCAGGGGTACACAGATACGCAGTATTTT
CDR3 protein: CASKGQGYTDTQYF

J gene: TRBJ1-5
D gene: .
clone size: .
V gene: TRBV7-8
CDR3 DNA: TGTGCCAGCAGCGCCATGGCGGGCTATAGCAATCAGCCCCAGCATTTT
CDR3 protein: CASSAMAGYSNQPQHF

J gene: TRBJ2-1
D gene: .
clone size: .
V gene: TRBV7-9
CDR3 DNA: TGTGCCAGCAGCCCTGTCAGAGAGCAGTTCTTC
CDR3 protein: CASSPVREQFF

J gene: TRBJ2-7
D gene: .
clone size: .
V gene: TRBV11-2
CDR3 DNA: TGTGCCAGCAGCTTAGGGGTAGAGCTCTACGAGCAGTACTTC
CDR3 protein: CASSLGVELYEQYF

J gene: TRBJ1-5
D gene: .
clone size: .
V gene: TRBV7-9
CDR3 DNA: TGTGCCAGCAGCCCAACTCAGCCCCAGCATTTT
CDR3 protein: CASSPTQPQHF

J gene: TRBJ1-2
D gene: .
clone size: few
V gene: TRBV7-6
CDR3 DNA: TGTGCCAGCAGCCCGGGCCCGACCCGCTATGGCTACACCTTC
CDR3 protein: CASSPGPTRYGYTF

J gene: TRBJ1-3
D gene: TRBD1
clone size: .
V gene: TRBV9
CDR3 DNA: TGTGCCAGCCGGGGACAGTACTCTGGAAACACCATATATTTT
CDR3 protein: CASRGQYSGNTIYF

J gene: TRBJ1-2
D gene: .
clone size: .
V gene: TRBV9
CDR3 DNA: TGTGCCAGCAGCGTAGATTTGGAGGGGGGCTACACCTTC
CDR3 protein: CASSVDLEGGYTF

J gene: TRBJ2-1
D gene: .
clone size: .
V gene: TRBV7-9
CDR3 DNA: TGTGCCAGCAGCTTAGCCCTTGGACAGCACAATGAGCAGTTCTTC
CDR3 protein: CASSLALGQHNEQFF

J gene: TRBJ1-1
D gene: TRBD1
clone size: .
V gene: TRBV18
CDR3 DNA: TGTGCCAGCTCACGATCCGGGACAGGGGGCCTCCTGAACACTGAAGCTTTCTTT
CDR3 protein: CASSRSGTGGLLNTEAFF

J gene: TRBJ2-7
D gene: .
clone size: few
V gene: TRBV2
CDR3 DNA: TGTGCCAGCAGTGCAACGGGGGGCAGTTTCACCTACGAGCAGTACTTC
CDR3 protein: CASSATGGSFTYEQYF

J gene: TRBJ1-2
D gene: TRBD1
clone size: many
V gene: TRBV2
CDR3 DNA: TGTGCCAGCAGATGGGTCTCAGGGCGACAGGGGGCGCGGCTTGGCTACACCTTC
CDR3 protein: CASRWVSGRQGARLGYTF

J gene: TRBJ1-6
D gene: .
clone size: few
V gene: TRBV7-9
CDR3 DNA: TGTGCCAGCAGCTTAGGGCTCGCGCCAAATTCACCCCTCCACTTT
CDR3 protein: CASSLGLAPNSPLHF

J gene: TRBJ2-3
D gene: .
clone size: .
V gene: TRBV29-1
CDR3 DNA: TGCAGCGGGGCAGCTAGCACAGATACGCAGTATTTT
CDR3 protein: CSGAASTDTQYF

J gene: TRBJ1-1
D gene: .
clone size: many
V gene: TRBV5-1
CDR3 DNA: TGCGCCAGCAGCTTAGCCTCGGGGATTCTGAACACTGAAGCTTTCTTT
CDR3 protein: CASSLASGILNTEAFF

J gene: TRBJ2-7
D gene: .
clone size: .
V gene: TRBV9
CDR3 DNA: TGTGCCAGCAGCGTAGGACCCGCAAACGAGCAGTACTTC
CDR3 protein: CASSVGPANEQYF

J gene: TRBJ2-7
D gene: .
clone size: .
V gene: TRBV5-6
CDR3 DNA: TGTGCCAGCAGCTTGGGACAGCAAGTCTGGGGGCAGTACTTC
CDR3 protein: CASSLGQQVWGQYF

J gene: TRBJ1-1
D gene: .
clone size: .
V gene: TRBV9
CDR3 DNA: TGTGCCAGCAGCGTAGATGGGGAGACTGAAGCTTTCTTT
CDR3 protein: CASSVDGETEAFF

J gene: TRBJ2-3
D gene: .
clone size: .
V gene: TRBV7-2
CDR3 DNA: TGTGCCAGCAGCTTAGACTCCCACACAGATACGCAGTATTTT
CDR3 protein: CASSLDSHTDTQYF

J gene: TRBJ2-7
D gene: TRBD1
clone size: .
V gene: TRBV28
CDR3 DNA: TGTGCCAGCAGCGCCGGACAGGGGGGCTACGAGCAGTACTTC
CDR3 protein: CASSAGQGGYEQYF

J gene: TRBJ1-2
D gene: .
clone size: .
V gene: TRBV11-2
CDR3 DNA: TGTGCCAGCAGCTTATCGTTGGCGCAAGCTAACTATGGCTACACCTTC
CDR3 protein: CASSLSLAQANYGYTF

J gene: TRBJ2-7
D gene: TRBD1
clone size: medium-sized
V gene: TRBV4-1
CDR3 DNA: TGCGCCAGCAGCCTAGGCCTAAGGACAGGCTACAACGAGCAGTACTTC
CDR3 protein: CASSLGLRTGYNEQYF

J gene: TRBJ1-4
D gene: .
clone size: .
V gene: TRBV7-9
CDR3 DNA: TGTGCCAGCAGCTTAGCTGGGAGGGGAAAACTGTTTTTT
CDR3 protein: CASSLAGRGKLFF

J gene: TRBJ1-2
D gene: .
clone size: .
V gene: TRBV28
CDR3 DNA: TGTGCCAGCAGTCCGGGGGGGACTAACTATGGCTACACCTTC
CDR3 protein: CASSPGGTNYGYTF

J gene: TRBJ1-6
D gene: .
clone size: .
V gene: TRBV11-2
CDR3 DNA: TGTGCCAGCAGCTTATATATGGATTCACCCCTCCACTTT
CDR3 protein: CASSLYMDSPLHF

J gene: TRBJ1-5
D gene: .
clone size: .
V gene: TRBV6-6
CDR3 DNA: TGTGCCAGCAGTTACGGGGCAGGGGGCAATCAGCCCCAGCATTTT
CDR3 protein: CASSYGAGGNQPQHF

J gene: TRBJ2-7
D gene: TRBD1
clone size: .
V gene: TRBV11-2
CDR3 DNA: TGTGCCAGCAGCGACAGGGCCACCTACCACTACGAGCAGTACTTC
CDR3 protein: CASSDRATYHYEQYF

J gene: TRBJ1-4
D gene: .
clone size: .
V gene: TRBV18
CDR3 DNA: TGTGCCAGCTCACCAGCCCAGGGGTATGAAAAACTGTTTTTT
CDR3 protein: CASSPAQGYEKLFF

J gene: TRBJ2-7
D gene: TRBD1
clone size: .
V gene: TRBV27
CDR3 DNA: TGTGCCAGCCCGGGACAGGAGTACGAGCAGTACTTC
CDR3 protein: CASPGQEYEQYF

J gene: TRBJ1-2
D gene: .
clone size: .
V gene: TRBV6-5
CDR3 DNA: TGTGCCAGCAGTTACGAGGGTGGCTACACCTTC
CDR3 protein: CASSYEGGYTF

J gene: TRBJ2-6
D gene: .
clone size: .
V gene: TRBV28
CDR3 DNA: TGTGCCAGCAGTTTACTTGAGGGGTTTGGGGCCAACGTCCTGACTTTC
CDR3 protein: CASSLLEGFGANVLTF

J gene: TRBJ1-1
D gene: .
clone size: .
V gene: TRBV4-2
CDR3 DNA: TGTGCCAGCTGGGGGCCAACTGAAGCTTTCTTT
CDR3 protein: CASWGPTEAFF

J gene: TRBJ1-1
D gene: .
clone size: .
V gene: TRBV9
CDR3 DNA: TGTGCCAGCAGCGTAGAGGGAGACACTGAAGCTTTCTTT
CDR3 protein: CASSVEGDTEAFF

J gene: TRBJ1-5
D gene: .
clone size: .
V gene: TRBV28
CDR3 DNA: TGTGCCAGCAGTTTAAACGTGGAGCCCCAGCATTTT
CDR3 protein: CASSLNVEPQHF

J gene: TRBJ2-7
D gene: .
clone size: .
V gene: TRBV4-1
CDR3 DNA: TGCGCCAGCAGCCCACAGTTGGCCTTTCCCGAGCAGTACTTC
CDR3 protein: CASSPQLAFPEQYF

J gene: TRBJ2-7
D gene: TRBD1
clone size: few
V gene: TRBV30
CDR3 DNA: TGTGCCTGGAGCGGGACAGGTCCCTCCGAGCAGTACTTC
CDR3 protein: CAWSGTGPSEQYF

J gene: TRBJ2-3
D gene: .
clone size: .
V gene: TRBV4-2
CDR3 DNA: TGTGCCAGCAGCCAAGGGAGCGGCGATGCAGATACGCAGTATTTT
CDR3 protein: CASSQGSGDADTQYF

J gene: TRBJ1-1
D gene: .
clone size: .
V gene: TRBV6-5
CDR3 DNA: TGTGCCAGCTCTAGTGGCACTGAAGCTTTCTTT
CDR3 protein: CASSSGTEAFF

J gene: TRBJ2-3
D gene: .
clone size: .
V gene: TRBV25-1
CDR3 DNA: TGTGCCAGCAGATTACAGGGCACAGATACGCAGTATTTT
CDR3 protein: CASRLQGTDTQYF

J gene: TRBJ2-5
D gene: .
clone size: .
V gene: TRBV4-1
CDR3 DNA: TGCGCCAGCAGCCAAGTGATGGCAGGGATTCTCCAAGAGACCCAGTACTTC
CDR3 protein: CASSQVMAGILQETQYF

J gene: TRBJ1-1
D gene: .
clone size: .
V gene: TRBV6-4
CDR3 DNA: TGTGCCAGCAGTGAAGCCAGGGACACTGAAGCTTTCTTT
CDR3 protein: CASSEARDTEAFF

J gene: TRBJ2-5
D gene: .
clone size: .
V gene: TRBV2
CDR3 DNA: TGTGCCAGCAGTGAAGGGGTTGTCTCCCAAGAGACCCAGTACTTC
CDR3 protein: CASSEGVVSQETQYF

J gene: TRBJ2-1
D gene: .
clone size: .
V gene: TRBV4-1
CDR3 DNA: TGCGCCAGCAGCCAAGGGCAGAGGGGTCACAATGAGCAGTTCTTC
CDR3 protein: CASSQGQRGHNEQFF

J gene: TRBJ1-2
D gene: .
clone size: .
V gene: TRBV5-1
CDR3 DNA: TGCGCCAGCAGCTTGGCGGGGGATGGCTACACCTTC
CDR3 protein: CASSLAGDGYTF

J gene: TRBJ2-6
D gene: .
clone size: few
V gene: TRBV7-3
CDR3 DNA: TGTGCCAGCAGCTTAGGATCTGGGGCCAACGTCCTGACTTTC
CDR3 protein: CASSLGSGANVLTF

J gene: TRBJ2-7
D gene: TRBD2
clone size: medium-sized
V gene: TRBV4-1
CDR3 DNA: TGCGCCAGCAGCCCCGGACTAGCGGGAGGTTACGAGCAGTACTTC
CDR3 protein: CASSPGLAGGYEQYF

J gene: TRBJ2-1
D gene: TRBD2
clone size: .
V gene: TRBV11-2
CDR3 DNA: TGTGCCAGCAGCTCCAGGACTAGCGGCAACAATGAGCAGTTCTTC
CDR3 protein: CASSSRTSGNNEQFF

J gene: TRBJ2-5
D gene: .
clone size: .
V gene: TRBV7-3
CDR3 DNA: TGTGCCAGCAGCTTAACTGGCCAGTACCAAGAGACCCAGTACTTC
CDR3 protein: CASSLTGQYQETQYF

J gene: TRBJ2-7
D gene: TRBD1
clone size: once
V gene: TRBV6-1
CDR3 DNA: TGTGCCAGCAGTGAGGACAGGCACCTCTACGAGCAGTACTTC
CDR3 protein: CASSEDRHLYEQYF

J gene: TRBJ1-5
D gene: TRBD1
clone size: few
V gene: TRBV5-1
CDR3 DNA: TGCGCCAGCAGCTTGGCCACAGGGGAGCAGCCCCAGCATTTT
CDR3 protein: CASSLATGEQPQHF